Given below is one TCR beta chain in context. Other nucleotide sequences in the sample specify the same CDR3. The sample originates from a study of blood T cell repertoires in COVID-19. At the level of the study: T cells, B-cell-depleted T cells, or PBMCs supplied cDNA or gDNA.

Trimming removed 0 bases at V and 2 bases at J, with 7 bases between. This CDR3 is built from 14 residues. Germline values: CDR1 KGHSH, CDR2 LQKENI. Participant reports of clinical history set cohort assignment. In the original workflow: For nucleated cells, counts were estimated from reference gene primer amplification. Repertoires were generated with immunoSEQ multiplex PCR, while TCRdb's copy carries only in-frame clones and drops some. V, J and clone size reflect that table, while D and trimming were determined from the DNA. Of about 270,000 clones listed, around nine tenths are singletons. The clonotype was recovered from a woman between 55 and 75 years old in a cohort exposed to, infected with or recovered from COVID-19 (not recorded which). Sequencing was performed on PBMCs or T cells enriched from blood (not recorded which). This chain uses TRBV18 with TRBJ2-5, with a tentative D call TRBD1 (5 bases). The CDR3 DNA sequence: TGTGCCAGCTCACCACCGGGGCAGCAAGAGACCCAGTACTTC. It specifies CASSPPGQQETQYF.